Presented here are 5 T cell receptor beta chains from one specimen sequenced in a study of T cell changes during pregnancy in multiple sclerosis. TCRdb keeps only in-frame clones here, not all; method: immunoSEQ multiplex PCR. The data hold tens of thousands of clones, with 80% to 95% observed a single time. The input for sequencing was peripheral blood, taken in the first trimester of pregnancy. These TCRs come from a female donor with multiple sclerosis, enrolled in a pregnancy study.

The J gene is TRBJ2-1, the V gene TRBV5-1, with 8 nucleotides matching TRBD1. This CDR3 has 15 amino acids. V gave up 0 bases and J gave up 3 bases; unmatched junction bases: 2. In germline, CDR1 is SGHRS, CDR2 YFSETQ. CDR3 sequence: CASSLATGDYNEQFF. Written as DNA, the CDR3 is TGCGCCAGCAGCTTGGCGACAGGGGACTACAATGAGCAGTTCTTC. Complete variable domain (other parts from reference TRBV5-1 and TRBJ2-1): KAGVTQTPRYLIKTRGQQVTLSCSPISGHRSVSWYQQTPGQGLQFLFEYFSETQRNKGNFPGRFSGRQFSNSRSEMNVSTLELGDSALYLCASSLATGDYNEQFFGPGTRLTVL.

The sample holds a few counts of this clone. The chain links TRBV25-1 to TRBJ1-1; unclear D gene. V was clipped by 8 bases and J by 1 base, with 14 bases between them. CDR3 length equals 14 residues. Germline-derived CDR1 and CDR2 are MGHDK and SYGVNS. The CDR3 loop reads CASGGVRENTEAFF. In nucleotides, the CDR3 is TGTGCCAGCGGTGGGGTGAGGGAGAACACTGAAGCTTTCTTT.

The chain links TRBV5-1 to TRBJ2-7, with D hard to call. Deletions cut 4 bases from V and 0 bases from J, with 2 bases between. The germline CDR1 and CDR2 sequences are SGHRS and YFSETQ. The CDR3 loop spans 11 amino acids. DNA for the CDR3: TGCGCCAGCAGCCACTCCTACGAGCAGTACTTC. This encodes CASSHSYEQYF.

For the CDR3, the DNA is TGTGCCAGCAGCTCTAAGGACAGGGGGCATTCTGGGGCCAACGTCCTGACTTTC. It yields the protein CASSSKDRGHSGANVLTF. This chain joins TRBV11-2 and TRBJ2-6, with 11 bases aligning to TRBD1. V lost 4 bases to trimming and J lost 1 base; unmatched junction nucleotides: 6. The CDR3 consists of 18 residues. The germline V gene has CDR1 SGHAT and CDR2 FQNNGV.

The chain has TRBV7-9 and TRBJ2-3; 10 nucleotides agree with TRBD2. With V trimmed by 4 bases and J by 1 base, 2 bases remained unmatched. The CDR3 contains 15 residues. Per germline, CDR1 SEHNR and CDR2 FQNEAQ (reference sequence). The CDR3 DNA sequence: TGTGCCAGCAGCTCCACTAGCGGGGGCACAGATACGCAGTATTTT. It translates to CASSSTSGGTDTQYF.